The 13 T cell receptor beta chains listed next were all sequenced from one sample in a study of blood T cells in healthy people across ages. A J-beta primer mix and a sample-barcoded 5' primer were used in a second PCR of roughly 7 to 12 cycles. TCRdb re-called the 5' RACE reads with MiXCR, one entry per CDR3 protein. Here the sample spans a few hundred thousand distinct CDR3 sequences, approximately 25% being singletons. The sample comprised blood. All receptors derive from a woman in her seventies in good health.

This chain links TRBV7-2 with TRBJ2-5; D is perhaps TRBD1 (6 bases). Germline CDR1 reads SGHTA; CDR2 reads FQGNSA. CDR3 length: 14 amino acids. Trimming stripped 5 bases from V and 3 bases from J, with 13 bases between. CDR3 residues: CASSITGFKETQYF. In DNA form, the CDR3 reads TGTGCCAGCAGCATTACAGGGTTTAAAGAGACCCAGTACTTC.

This clonotype was detected only a few times. V and J are TRBV12-3 or TRBV12-4 and TRBJ1-2; D ambiguous. CDR3 length equals 12 residues. Trimming took 3 bases from V and 4 from J, leaving 6 bases between them. The CDR3 DNA reads as TGTGCCAGCAGTTTGGGCCGCTATGGCTACACCTTC. Amino acids: CASSLGRYGYTF.

This clonotype has only a few counts. The J gene is TRBJ1-5, the V gene TRBV12-3 or TRBV12-4; 8 bases match TRBD1. CDR3 length equals 15 residues. Trimming took 6 bases from V and 3 from J; bases not matched to a gene: 7. CDR3 residues: CASSRGQGLNQPQHF. The CDR3 bases are TGTGCCAGCAGCCGCGGACAGGGTCTCAATCAGCCCCAGCATTTT.

This chain connects TRBV20-1 to TRBJ1-1; D gene unclear. The CDR3 loop spans 11 amino acids. The ends were cut back, 6 bases at V and 1 base at J, with 6 bases in the middle. In germline, CDR1 is DFQATT, CDR2 SNEGSKA (reference sequence). DNA for the CDR3: TGCAGTGCCCAAGCGAACACTGAAGCTTTCTTT. Encoded protein: CSAQANTEAFF.

Here the CDR3 DNA reads TGTGCCAGCGGCGAAGACAGGGGTCATATTGGGACTAATGAAAAACTGTTTTTT. Residues: CASGEDRGHIGTNEKLFF. The chain combines TRBV7-2 with TRBJ1-4, with TRBD1 matching over 8 bases. The CDR3 contains 18 residues. The trim removed 8 bases at V and 2 bases at J, leaving 16 bases unmatched. From germline, CDR1 is SGHTA and CDR2 FQGNSA.

The chain combines TRBV20-1 with TRBJ2-2, with 11 bases identical to TRBD1. CDR1 and CDR2 from the germline V gene are DFQATT and SNEGSKA (reference sequence). The CDR3 totals 15 residues. The CDR3 sequence is CSALSGQGAGGELFF. CDR3 bases: TGCAGCGCCCTCTCTGGACAGGGGGCTGGCGGGGAGCTGTTTTTT.

The V call is TRBV20-1, the J call TRBJ2-6; tentatively, D is TRBD2 (6 bases). This CDR3 contains 14 residues. CDR1 is DFQATT, CDR2 SNEGSKA, per germline (reference sequence). V lost 5 bases and J 0 bases, leaving 8 bases between the germline ends. The CDR3 is CSALRDSGANVLTF. The CDR3 DNA is TGCAGTGCTTTGCGGGACTCTGGGGCCAACGTCCTGACTTTC.

This clonotype was observed a handful of times. V usage is TRBV7-2 and J usage is TRBJ2-3; D remains ambiguous. Per germline, CDR1 SGHTA and CDR2 FQGNSA. The ends were cut back, 1 base at V and 2 bases at J, with 10 bases in the middle. This CDR3 has 15 residues. CDR3 coding DNA: TGTGCCAGCAGCTTAGAGGGTAGTATCACAGATACGCAGTATTTT. It yields the protein CASSLEGSITDTQYF.

The chain joins TRBV5-1 to TRBJ2-2; perhaps TRBD1 as D (6 bases). The CDR3 has 15 amino acids. Germline V gene sequence: CDR1 SGHRS, CDR2 YFSETQ. The germline V and J ends were trimmed by 4 bases and 5 bases, with 15 bases remaining between them. The CDR3, as DNA: TGCGCCAGCAGCCCCTCTCGTGGACAGACCGGGGAGCTGTTTTTT. Translation: CASSPSRGQTGELFF. Looking up the rest from reference TRBV5-1 and TRBJ2-2 gives the full variable domain: KAGVTQTPRYLIKTRGQQVTLSCSPISGHRSVSWYQQTPGQGLQFLFEYFSETQRNKGNFPGRFSGRQFSNSRSEMNVSTLELGDSALYLCASSPSRGQTGELFFGEGSRLTVL.

In this sample, this clonotype turned up a few times. In DNA form, the CDR3 reads TGTGCCAGCACCTTAGGACCGATCACAGATACGCAGTATTTT. It specifies CASTLGPITDTQYF. The chain carries TRBV12-3 or TRBV12-4 and TRBJ2-3; no definite D call. Trimming removed 7 bases from V and 2 bases from J, with 13 bases in between. The length of the CDR3 is 14 residues.

This clonotype was counted between two and nine times. The rearrangement links TRBV7-2 to TRBJ2-2; 8 nucleotides line up with TRBD1. The V gene's germline CDR1 is SGHTA and CDR2 FQGNSA. V lost 5 bases and J lost 1; bases outside the gene matches: 9. This CDR3 has 17 amino acids. The CDR3 protein is CASSTQGQALNTGELFF. The CDR3 bases are TGTGCCAGCAGCACCCAGGGACAGGCCCTGAACACCGGGGAGCTGTTTTTT.

The chain has TRBV4-2 and TRBJ2-5; 7 bases match TRBD1. The CDR3 is 15 residues long. The V and J ends lost 0 bases and 5 bases, in that order; junction bases with no gene match: 6. The V gene's germline CDR1 is LGHNA and CDR2 YNFKEQ. The CDR3: CASSQDRAGGETQYF. DNA for the CDR3: TGTGCCAGCAGCCAAGATCGGGCAGGGGGTGAGACCCAGTACTTC.

The V call is TRBV6-6, the J call TRBJ2-5, with D possibly TRBD1 on 6 matching bases. With 7 bases removed from V and 2 bases from J, the gap between germline ends came to 14 bases. Germline V CDR1 and CDR2: MNHNY, SVGAGI (reference sequence). The CDR3 runs to 14 residues. The CDR3 DNA reads as TGTGCCAGCACCAGGGTCAGGGGACAAGAGACCCAGTACTTC. Translating gives CASTRVRGQETQYF.